These 21 T cell receptor beta chains came from one sample sequenced in a study of cytomegalovirus exposure and HLA in healthy donors. Sequencing was performed with immunoSEQ multiplex PCR; in TCRdb, only in-frame clones are kept and a portion is missing. The sample yields some 210,000 clones, roughly 84% seen once. The sample consisted of PBMCs. The receptors were gathered from a woman between 18 and 29 years old in good health and CMV-seropositive.

The chain uses TRBV4-2 and TRBJ1-2; 7 bases fit TRBD1. Germline assignment: CDR1 LGHNA and CDR2 YNFKEQ. The CDR3 totals 16 residues. Trimming at V came to 2 bases and at J to 3 bases, leaving 9 bases not matched to a gene. Here the CDR3 DNA reads TGTGCCAGCAGCCAAAGGGGCAGGGGGGCCGACTATGGCTACACCTTC. Translation gives CASSQRGRGADYGYTF.

This clone was counted between two and nine times. This rearrangement joins TRBV11-3 to TRBJ2-5; 9 bases match TRBD1. CDR3 size: 16 residues. CDR1 and CDR2 (germline): SGHNT, YENEEA. J was trimmed by 4 bases and V by 2 bases; bases with no gene match: 8. The DNA for the CDR3 is TGTGCCAGCAGCTTAAACAGGGGGCTCCAGGGAGAGACCCAGTACTTC. It translates to CASSLNRGLQGETQYF.

This clone has just one count. The chain joins TRBV10-3 to TRBJ2-7; D may be TRBD2 (7 bases). Trimming pared 3 bases from V and 5 bases from J, leaving 20 bases between. CDR1 ENHRY and CDR2 SYGVKD come from the germline V gene. This CDR3 contains 16 residues. Here the CDR3 reads CAISEVPHREGNEQYF. In DNA, the CDR3 is TGTGCCATCAGTGAAGTCCCTCACAGGGAGGGGAACGAGCAGTACTTC.

V usage is TRBV5-1 and J usage is TRBJ2-3, with 13 bases lining up with TRBD2. The V segment lost 5 bases and the J segment 6 bases; nucleotides outside the gene matches: 12. This CDR3 region has 17 residues. Germline lookup yields CDR1 SGHRS and CDR2 YFSETQ. As DNA, the CDR3 is TGCGCCAGCAGTTATTTTGGGACTAGCGGGACAGGGGATACGCAGTATTTT. Its translation: CASSYFGTSGTGDTQYF.

The rearrangement uses TRBV30 and TRBJ2-5, with 9 bases matching TRBD2. Gene TRBJ2-7 matches the end of the DNA better, so the J call may be wrong. The CDR3 runs 18 residues. The germline gives CDR1 GTSNPN, CDR2 SVGIG (reference sequence). Here the CDR3 DNA reads TGTGCCTGGAGTATCAGCAGGGAAACTAGCGGGCCCTCCTACGAGCAGTACTTC. Residues: CAWSISRETSGPSYEQYF.

Here the CDR3 reads CASSLTGSYGYTF. The CDR3 coding sequence is TGTGCCAGCAGCCTCACAGGGTCCTATGGCTACACCTTC. The rearrangement links TRBV7-9 to TRBJ1-2; tentative D call: TRBD1 (6 bases). CDR1 is SEHNR, CDR2 FQNEAQ, per germline (reference sequence). The V end was cut by 5 bases, the J end by 4 bases, with 11 bases between. The CDR3 extends over 13 amino acids.

This clone was recorded once. The rearrangement joins TRBV6-5 to TRBJ1-3; the D is unclear. This CDR3 spans 15 amino acids. Germline values: CDR1 MNHEY, CDR2 SVGAGI. Between the trimmed V and J ends, which lost 6 bases and 0 bases, there was a span of 12 bases. The CDR3 region has the DNA TGTGCCAGCAGCCTAGGTGAATACTCTGGAAACACCATATATTTT. This translates into CASSLGEYSGNTIYF.

In this sample, this clone turned up once. The chain employs TRBV2 and TRBJ1-1, with a weak D call TRBD1 (5 bases). The CDR3 length is 10 residues. The V and J ends lost 7 bases and 9 bases respectively, with 9 bases between them. Germline CDR1 and CDR2: SNHLY and FYNNEI. CDR3 DNA: TGTGCCAGCACGGACAACCAAGCTTTCTTT. It is translated as CASTDNQAFF. Looking up the rest from reference TRBV2 and TRBJ1-1 gives the full variable domain: EPEVTQTPSHQVTQMGQEVILRCVPISNHLYFYWYRQILGQKVEFLVSFYNNEISEKSEIFDDQFSVERPDGSNFTLKIRSTKLEDSAMYFCASTDNQAFFGQGTRLTVV.

This chain uses TRBV7-8 with TRBJ1-2, with 11 bases matching TRBD1. Germline-derived CDR1 and CDR2 are SGHVS and FQNEAQ. The V and J ends lost 4 bases and 9 bases, in that order; junction bases with no gene match: 4. The CDR3 is 13 residues long. This CDR3 reads CASSSGQGASYTF. CDR3 DNA sequence: TGTGCCAGCAGCTCCGGACAGGGGGCGAGCTACACCTTC.

The V gene is TRBV27, the J gene TRBJ1-1; D is perhaps TRBD1 (5 bases). Trimming left V 8 bases short and J 5 bases short, with 12 bases between. The CDR3 covers 12 residues. CDR1 and CDR2 (germline): MNHEY, SMNVEV (reference sequence). CDR3 sequence reads: CASRFGGTEAFF. The CDR3 coding sequence is TGTGCCAGCCGCTTCGGGGGGACTGAAGCTTTCTTT.

The V and J genes are TRBV10-1 and TRBJ2-7; 9 nucleotides match TRBD1. Germline V gene data show CDR1 as WNHNN and CDR2 as SYGVQD (reference sequence). The J segment lost 6 bases and the V segment lost 2 bases, leaving 8 bases of the junction unmatched. CDR3 length: 15 residues. CDR3 sequence reads: CASSEIGQGKREQYF. The CDR3 DNA follows: TGCGCCAGCAGTGAGATTGGACAGGGGAAACGCGAGCAGTACTTC.

This clone appeared a few times. CDR3 nucleotide sequence: TGTGCCGCCTCGGGGGTGAACACTGAAGCTTTCTTT. It encodes CAASGVNTEAFF. The chain uses TRBV28 and TRBJ1-1; maybe TRBD1 (5 bases). The V end was cut by 11 bases, the J end by 0 bases, with 10 bases between. Per the germline V gene, CDR1 is MDHEN and CDR2 is SYDVKM. This CDR3 comprises 12 residues.

The chain is built from TRBV2 and TRBJ2-7, with D possibly being TRBD2 (6 bases). Germline V CDR1 and CDR2: SNHLY, FYNNEI. The CDR3 loop spans 13 amino acids. The ends were cut back, 6 bases at V and 0 bases at J, with 9 bases in the middle. The CDR3, as DNA: TGTGCCAGCAGGGCGGGATACTCCTACGAGCAGTACTTC. Residues: CASRAGYSYEQYF.

The rearrangement joins TRBV4-1 to TRBJ1-2, with D possibly TRBD1 on 5 matching bases. The CDR3 loop spans 15 amino acids. Between the trimmed V and J ends, which lost 0 bases and 7 bases, there was a span of 15 bases. CDR1 MGHRA and CDR2 YSYEKL come from the germline V gene. The CDR3 nucleotides are TGCGCCAGCAGCCAAGAAGGTGCAGGGCTTTCTGGCTACACCTTC. This translates into CASSQEGAGLSGYTF.

The chain uses TRBV9 and TRBJ2-5; 16 positions match TRBD2. The CDR3 length is 19 residues. In germline, CDR1 is SGDLS, CDR2 YYNGEE. Germline trimming cut 2 bases from V and 5 bases from J; bases unmatched to any gene: 12. The CDR3 bases are TGTGCCAGCAGCGTCGGGACTAGCGGGAGGGCCGGGTTTGGGGAGACCCAGTACTTC. This codes for CASSVGTSGRAGFGETQYF.

The chain carries TRBV27 and TRBJ2-7; tentatively, D is TRBD1 (6 bases). CDR3 length: 13 residues. Trimming removed 5 bases from V and 1 base from J, with 9 bases in between. CDR1 MNHEY and CDR2 SMNVEV come from the germline V gene (reference sequence). This CDR3 reads CASSTGPSYEQYF. The CDR3 bases are TGTGCCAGCAGTACAGGGCCTTCCTACGAGCAGTACTTC.

The chain joins TRBV19 to TRBJ1-2; 7 positions agree with TRBD1. This CDR3 comprises 14 residues. Trimming cost V 9 bases and J 4 bases; bases outside gene matches: 11. The germline gives CDR1 LNHDA, CDR2 SQIVND (reference sequence). CDR3: CASLHEGASYGYTF. The DNA for the CDR3 is TGTGCCAGCCTTCACGAGGGGGCAAGCTATGGCTACACCTTC.

The rearrangement links TRBV14 to TRBJ1-2; no firm D call. The V gene's germline CDR1 is SGHDN and CDR2 FVKESK. The CDR3 is 14 amino acids. The ends were cut back, 0 bases at V and 7 bases at J, with 12 bases in the middle. Here the CDR3 DNA reads TGTGCCAGCAGCCAAGACCTCAACAAAGTTGGCTACACCTTC. As protein: CASSQDLNKVGYTF.

The rearrangement joins TRBV10-2 to TRBJ1-4; 10 bases match TRBD1. CDR3 length: 15 residues. Germline lookup yields CDR1 WSHSY and CDR2 SAAADI. With 6 bases clipped from V and 5 bases from J, the junction kept 6 bases outside the gene matches. CDR3 in DNA: TGCGCCAGCAGGGGGAAGACAGGGGGCAATGAAAAACTGTTTTTT. Translated, it gives CASRGKTGGNEKLFF.

In this sample, this clone turned up a few times. As DNA, the CDR3 is TGTGCCAGCTCTGCCTTCACTGACTACGAGCAGTACTTC. This translates into CASSAFTDYEQYF. The V and J genes are TRBV18 and TRBJ2-7, with no clear D. Per germline, CDR1 KGHSH and CDR2 LQKENI. The CDR3 is made up of 13 amino acids. V lost 6 bases and J 3 bases, leaving 12 bases between the germline ends.

The chain couples TRBV25-1 to TRBJ1-3; D perhaps matches TRBD1 (5 bases). The V and J ends lost 6 bases and 4 bases respectively, with 7 bases between them. The CDR3 totals 12 residues. Germline CDR1 and CDR2: MGHDK and SYGVNS. For the CDR3, the DNA is TGTGCCAGCAGCTCAGGGGGAAACACCATATATTTT. Protein: CASSSGGNTIYF.